These 27 T cell receptor beta chains were sequenced from one sample in a study of human T cells and chemical hapten exposure. TCRdb re-called the RACE reads through MiXCR, storing one row per CDR3 protein. Here the sample spans 240,000 or so distinct CDR3 sequences, over 8% being singletons. The sample's time point: pre-sensitization, week 0. The treatment was: therapeutic diphenylcyclopropenone sensitization with weekly scalp DPC. Sequences were derived from whole blood, sampled in connection with sensitization to the hapten diphenylcyclopropenone (DPC). The receptor source for this set is a woman between 40 and 55 years old with alopecia areata. Some clones in this sample may be carry-over from other donors' samples.

The CDR3, as DNA: TGTGCCAGCAGCCATGACAGCTCCTACGAGCAGTACTTC. This codes for CASSHDSSYEQYF. This rearrangement joins TRBV7-9 to TRBJ2-7; the D gene is possibly TRBD1 (5 bases). The germline V gene encodes CDR1 SEHNR and CDR2 FQNEAQ (reference sequence). The CDR3 consists of 13 residues. Deletions cut 5 bases from V and 0 bases from J, with 8 bases between.

This clonotype was seen many times. V gene TRBV29-1 combines with J gene TRBJ2-1, with 8 bases fitting TRBD2. Losses at the gene ends were 3 bases for V and 12 bases for J; bases not matched to a gene: 4. Germline CDR1 and CDR2: SQVTM and ANQGSEA. This CDR3 contains 11 residues. CDR3 amino acids: CSVDGGGVQFF. CDR3 nucleotide sequence: TGCAGCGTTGACGGGGGGGGCGTGCAGTTCTTC.

The chain couples TRBV18 to TRBJ2-3, with a tentative D call TRBD2 (6 bases). The germline V gene has CDR1 KGHSH and CDR2 LQKENI. The length of the CDR3 is 16 residues. V was pared by 4 bases and J by 6 bases, with 20 bases between. CDR3: CASSHGTSRGLDTQYF. The CDR3 DNA is TGTGCCAGCTCACACGGGACTTCTCGCGGCCTGGATACGCAGTATTTT.

This clonotype was seen a few times. The chain has TRBV24-1 and TRBJ2-1; 9 bases map to TRBD2. CDR3 size: 16 residues. In germline, CDR1 is KGHDR, CDR2 SFDVKD. Trimming at V came to 5 bases and at J to 5 bases, leaving 9 bases not matched to a gene. CDR3 DNA sequence: TGTGCCACCAGTGTGGGTAGCGGGAGCAACAACAATGAGCAGTTCTTC. It is translated as CATSVGSGSNNNEQFF.

The chain uses TRBV12-3 or TRBV12-4 and TRBJ1-5; D gene uncertain. The V gene lost 5 bases and the J gene lost 2 bases, with 7 bases spanning the gap. The CDR3 spans 13 residues. The CDR3 loop reads CASSADGNQPQHF. DNA of the CDR3: TGTGCCAGCAGTGCGGACGGCAATCAGCCCCAGCATTTT.

The sample holds a few counts of this clonotype. The chain couples TRBV29-1 to TRBJ2-7; 7 bases are a match to TRBD1. The junction had 11 bases not matched to a gene; V was cut back by 3 bases and J by 6 bases. The CDR3 is made up of 14 amino acids. CDR1 is SQVTM, CDR2 ANQGSEA, per germline. For the CDR3, the DNA is TGCAGCGTTGACTCACAGGGGACGTATGGCGAGCAGTACTTC. Translating it yields CSVDSQGTYGEQYF.

This clonotype has just a few counts. The genes are TRBV11-2 and TRBJ2-3; 8 bases agree with TRBD1. V was pared by 6 bases and J by 2 bases, with 10 bases of the junction left unmatched. The CDR3 runs 16 residues. Per germline, CDR1 SGHAT and CDR2 FQNNGV. CDR3: CASSLGWTGITDTQYF. In DNA, the CDR3 is TGTGCCAGCAGTTTGGGGTGGACAGGGATCACAGATACGCAGTATTTT.

CDR3 protein: CASSPDRGFKETQYF. CDR3 DNA sequence: TGTGCCAGCAGTCCGGACAGGGGGTTTAAAGAGACCCAGTACTTC. The V gene is TRBV12-3 or TRBV12-4, the J gene TRBJ2-5; 10 nucleotides align to TRBD1. After removal of 5 bases from V and 3 bases from J, the junction contained 6 bases not matched to a gene. The CDR3 totals 15 residues.

This clonotype was seen only a few times. The V and J genes are TRBV7-9 and TRBJ1-1; D is unclear. The CDR3 spans 13 residues. Germline V lookup: CDR1 SEHNR, CDR2 FQNEAQ (reference sequence). The V gene lost 2 bases and the J gene lost 5 bases, with 9 bases spanning the gap. The CDR3 reads CASSLLSGTEAFF. CDR3 DNA: TGTGCCAGCAGCTTACTTTCTGGGACTGAAGCTTTCTTT.

In this sample, this clonotype turned up a few times. This chain joins TRBV3-1 and TRBJ1-5; unclear D gene. V lost 1 base and J 5 bases, leaving 3 bases between the germline ends. The germline V gene has CDR1 LGHDT and CDR2 YNNKEL (reference sequence). This CDR3 is 12 amino acids long. The CDR3 DNA reads TGTGCCAGCAGCCAAGCGGATCAGCCCCAGCATTTT. Residues: CASSQADQPQHF. The whole variable domain, remainder taken from reference TRBV3-1 and TRBJ1-5, is DTAVSQTPKYLVTQMGNDKSIKCEQNLGHDTMYWYKQDSKKFLKIMFSYNNKELIINETVPNRFSPKSPDKAHLNLHINSLELGDSAVYFCASSQADQPQHFGDGTRLSIL.

The table lists this clonotype with a count of one. J is TRBJ1-5 and V is TRBV12-3 or TRBV12-4; D gene unclear. V gave up 1 base and J gave up 5 bases, with 9 bases separating them. The CDR3 has 14 amino acids. The CDR3 nucleotides are TGTGCCAGCAGTTTAGGTGCGGGATATCAGCCCCAGCATTTT. The encoded protein is CASSLGAGYQPQHF.

The CDR3 DNA reads TGTGCCAGCAGCTTAGAGGGGACAGTGTCCTATAATTCACCCCTCCACTTT. As protein: CASSLEGTVSYNSPLHF. V gene TRBV7-6 combines with J gene TRBJ1-6; TRBD1 agrees at 7 bases. Germline V gives CDR1 SGHVS, CDR2 FNYEAQ. The CDR3 consists of 17 residues. V was clipped by 1 base and J by 1 base; unmatched bases: 4. The full variable domain, in which reference TRBV7-6 and TRBJ1-6 provide the parts outside the CDR3, is GAGVSQSPRYKVTKRGQDVALRCDPISGHVSLYWYRQALGQGPEFLTYFNYEAQQDKSGLPNDRFSAERPEGSISTLTIQRTEQRDSAMYRCASSLEGTVSYNSPLHFGNGTRLTVT.

This clonotype has more than one count but fewer than ten. Here the CDR3 reads CASSARGDRASGANVLTF. The CDR3 region has the DNA TGTGCCAGCAGCGCAAGAGGGGACAGGGCCTCTGGGGCCAACGTCCTGACTTTC. This chain connects TRBV9 to TRBJ2-6; 9 positions match TRBD1. Germline values: CDR1 SGDLS, CDR2 YYNGEE. This CDR3 comprises 18 residues. With 3 bases clipped from V and 0 bases from J, the junction kept 7 bases outside the gene matches.

This clonotype was counted ten times or more. V gene TRBV5-5 combines with J gene TRBJ2-1; D remains unclear. This CDR3 has 13 residues. Per the germline V gene, CDR1 is SGHKS and CDR2 is YYEKEE (reference sequence). Trimming shortened V by 7 bases and J by 0 bases, and 8 bases separated the two germline ends. The CDR3 loop is CASGASSYNEQFF. The CDR3 coding sequence is TGTGCCAGCGGAGCTAGCTCCTACAATGAGCAGTTCTTC.

This clonotype has a handful of counts. This CDR3 reads CASSEWPTGELFF. CDR3 nucleotide sequence: TGTGCCAGCAGTGAATGGCCTACCGGGGAGCTGTTTTTT. V is TRBV6-1 and J is TRBJ2-2; D is unclear. There are 13 residues in the CDR3. Between the trimmed V and J ends, which lost 2 bases and 5 bases, there was a span of 6 bases. Germline V CDR1 and CDR2: MNHNS, SASEGT.

There are many counts of this clonotype. The V and J genes are TRBV12-3 or TRBV12-4 and TRBJ1-4; maybe TRBD1 (6 bases). The CDR3 runs to 15 residues. V gave up 4 bases and J gave up 7 bases, with 16 bases separating them. The CDR3 DNA is TGTGCCAGCAGTTCCCGGGGGGGGGGCGGTGAAAAACTGTTTTTT. Translating it yields CASSSRGGGGEKLFF.

Only a few counts were recorded for this clonotype. V is TRBV7-2 and J is TRBJ2-3, with D uncertain. V was shortened by 4 bases and J by 0 bases, with 14 bases between the two germline ends. This CDR3 is 16 amino acids long. The V gene's germline CDR1 is SGHTA and CDR2 FQGNSA. CDR3 nucleotides: TGTGCCAGCAGCTCCCGATTTTTCCGGAGCACAGATACGCAGTATTTT. Translating it yields CASSSRFFRSTDTQYF.

The rearrangement uses TRBV18 and TRBJ2-3; the match to TRBD1 covers 9 bases. The ends lost 2 bases at V and 3 bases at J; junction bases unmatched: 3. There are 15 residues in the CDR3. CDR1 and CDR2 from the germline V gene are KGHSH and LQKENI. The CDR3 DNA reads TGTGCCAGCTCACCATCCGGGACAGGGACAGATACGCAGTATTTT. It codes for CASSPSGTGTDTQYF.

This chain links TRBV6-5 with TRBJ2-1, with 8 nucleotides matching TRBD2. CDR1 is MNHEY and CDR2 is SVGAGI in the germline V gene. The CDR3 covers 14 residues. Trimming at V came to 7 bases and at J to 9 bases, leaving 11 bases not matched to a gene. CDR3 sequence: CASKAGGFFGEQFF. Written as DNA, the CDR3 is TGTGCCAGCAAGGCGGGAGGCTTTTTCGGTGAGCAGTTCTTC.

The genes are TRBV7-9 and TRBJ2-2; the match to TRBD2 covers 8 bases. Trimming cost V 8 bases and J 6 bases; bases outside gene matches: 11. The CDR3 sequence is 15 residues long. Germline V CDR1 and CDR2: SEHNR, FQNEAQ (reference sequence). The CDR3 is CASRPKAGDAGELFF. The CDR3 DNA reads as TGTGCCAGCCGTCCCAAAGCGGGAGACGCCGGGGAGCTGTTTTTT.

This clonotype was recorded many times. The rearrangement uses TRBV29-1 and TRBJ1-2, with D uncertain. V dropped 3 bases and J dropped 8 bases, with 16 bases sitting between them. The CDR3 is 13 amino acids. Germline V lookup: CDR1 SQVTM, CDR2 ANQGSEA. As DNA, the CDR3 is TGCAGCGTTGATAGGCGTGCAGGTACCGGCTACACCTTC. It specifies CSVDRRAGTGYTF.

The chain is built from TRBV28 and TRBJ2-7; no clear D gene. The CDR3 extends over 11 amino acids. The ends were cut back, 7 bases at V and 2 bases at J, with 6 bases in the middle. The germline gives CDR1 MDHEN, CDR2 SYDVKM. In DNA, the CDR3 is TGTGCCAGCAAATCGGCCTACGAGCAGTACTTC. This gives the protein CASKSAYEQYF.

This clonotype has ten or more counts. The rearrangement links TRBV2 to TRBJ2-1, with 8 bases aligning to TRBD1. The junction had 5 bases not matched to a gene; V was cut back by 5 bases and J by 2 bases. The CDR3 sequence is 15 residues long. Germline-derived CDR1 and CDR2 are SNHLY and FYNNEI. CDR3 loop: CASSPQGGPYNEQFF. Here the CDR3 DNA reads TGTGCCAGCAGTCCACAGGGGGGCCCCTACAATGAGCAGTTCTTC.

This clonotype has just a few counts. The genes are TRBV6-5 and TRBJ2-1; weak D call: TRBD1 (5 bases). V dropped 4 bases and J dropped 2 bases, with 12 bases sitting between them. CDR1 MNHEY and CDR2 SVGAGI come from the germline V gene. This CDR3 spans 15 amino acids. CDR3 sequence (DNA): TGTGCCAGCAGTTTAGGACAAGCTCCCTACAATGAGCAGTTCTTC. It translates to CASSLGQAPYNEQFF.

The chain recombines TRBV29-1 with TRBJ2-7, with 7 bases identical to TRBD1. CDR3 length equals 14 residues. V was pared by 6 bases and J by 0 bases, with 8 bases of the junction left unmatched. CDR1 and CDR2 (germline): SQVTM, ANQGSEA. CDR3 in DNA: TGCAGCGTCTTCCGGGACAGTAACTCCTACGAGCAGTACTTC. Translated: CSVFRDSNSYEQYF.

This clonotype was seen a few times. The rearrangement uses TRBV27 and TRBJ2-1; 10 bases agree with TRBD2. Looked up from germline, CDR1 is MNHEY and CDR2 is SMNVEV (reference sequence). V lost 3 bases to trimming and J lost 4 bases; unmatched junction nucleotides: 3. The CDR3 is 15 residues long. This CDR3 is CASSFTLAGYNEQFF. CDR3 in DNA: TGTGCCAGCAGTTTCACACTAGCGGGGTACAATGAGCAGTTCTTC.

This chain joins TRBV29-1 and TRBJ2-2, with D tentatively TRBD1 (6 bases). The germline V gene encodes CDR1 SQVTM and CDR2 ANQGSEA. This CDR3 has 14 amino acids. Trimming took off 6 bases at V and 3 bases at J, with 14 bases between the two ends. The CDR3 is CSVTGSLHTGELFF. The CDR3 DNA follows: TGCAGCGTAACAGGGTCTCTTCACACCGGGGAGCTGTTTTTT.